Below, 26 T cell receptor beta chains from the same sample are listed, as sequenced in a study of blood T cell repertoires in COVID-19. The data were produced by immunoSEQ multiplex PCR, yet TCRdb's version contains in-frame clones alone and is incomplete. Of approximately 260,000 clones listed, about 91% are singletons. Sequenced: PBMCs or T cells enriched from blood (not recorded which). These receptor sequences come from a woman aged 40-49 years with acute COVID-19.

The gene calls are TRBV28 and TRBJ1-2; D is ambiguous. CDR3 length: 11 amino acids. V was clipped by 5 bases and J by 4 bases, with 5 bases between them. Germline CDR1 reads MDHEN; CDR2 reads SYDVKM. This CDR3 reads CASSTGYGYTF. The CDR3 DNA reads TGTGCCAGCAGTACCGGCTATGGCTACACCTTC.

The chain has TRBV7-8 and TRBJ1-3; a possible D gene is TRBD1 (5 bases). The V gene's germline CDR1 is SGHVS and CDR2 FQNEAQ. This CDR3 contains 14 residues. Deletions cut 3 bases from V and 7 bases from J, with 13 bases between. DNA of the CDR3: TGTGCCAGCAGCTTTACCAGGGCCGGGAACACCATATATTTT. The encoded protein is CASSFTRAGNTIYF.

The chain is built from TRBV15 and TRBJ2-7; unclear D gene. From germline, CDR1 is LNHNV and CDR2 YYDKDF (reference sequence). The CDR3 is 13 residues long. V dropped 1 base and J dropped 3 bases, with 7 bases sitting between them. The CDR3 sequence: CATSRVPVYEQYF. The CDR3 DNA follows: TGTGCCACCAGCAGAGTACCAGTCTACGAGCAGTACTTC.

The chain combines TRBV28 with TRBJ1-2, with 7 nucleotides matching TRBD1. Trimming at V came to 3 bases and at J to 5 bases, leaving 3 bases not matched to a gene. CDR1 MDHEN and CDR2 SYDVKM come from the germline V gene. The CDR3 extends over 13 amino acids. CDR3 DNA: TGTGCCAGCAGTTTGGGACAGACTTATGGCTACACCTTC. Residues: CASSLGQTYGYTF.

The table lists this clone with a few counts. This sequence joins TRBV7-8 and TRBJ1-1, with 9 bases fitting TRBD1. The CDR3 covers 15 residues. Trimming cost V 4 bases and J 1 base; bases outside gene matches: 4. Looked up from germline, CDR1 is SGHVS and CDR2 is FQNEAQ. The CDR3 region is CASSSTGGWNTEAFF. CDR3 nucleotides: TGTGCCAGCAGCTCGACAGGGGGATGGAACACTGAAGCTTTCTTT.

The rearrangement joins TRBV6-5 to TRBJ1-3, with no clear D. V lost 2 bases, J lost 0 bases, and 8 bases lay in between. The CDR3 has 15 amino acids. The germline CDR1 and CDR2 sequences are MNHEY and SVGAGI. Written as DNA, the CDR3 is TGTGCCAGCAGTTACGAGCCTTTCTCTGGAAACACCATATATTTT. Translating it yields CASSYEPFSGNTIYF.

The chain has TRBV9 and TRBJ2-3; 7 nucleotides align to TRBD1. The CDR3 extends over 17 amino acids. The trim removed 0 bases at V and 4 bases at J, leaving 11 bases unmatched. CDR1 is SGDLS, CDR2 YYNGEE, per germline. The CDR3 is CASSVEGTAKGADTQYF. CDR3 DNA: TGTGCCAGCAGCGTAGAGGGGACAGCTAAGGGCGCAGATACGCAGTATTTT.

V usage is TRBV5-1 and J usage is TRBJ2-5, with 9 bases fitting TRBD1. The germline V gene has CDR1 SGHRS and CDR2 YFSETQ. V shed 4 bases and J 5 bases; nucleotides not matched to a gene: 9. The CDR3 sequence is 15 residues long. CDR3 amino acids: CASSKGDRAEETQYF. CDR3 sequence (DNA): TGCGCCAGCAGCAAAGGGGACAGGGCCGAGGAGACCCAGTACTTC.

The rearrangement uses TRBV5-1 and TRBJ2-1; 9 bases are shared with TRBD1. This CDR3 contains 14 residues. Germline CDR1 is SGHRS and CDR2 is YFSETQ. V shed 4 bases, J shed 10 bases, and the junction held 9 bases outside the gene matches. The CDR3 coding sequence is TGCGCCAGCAGCGGGGGGACAGGGAGCGAAGAGCAGTTCTTC. Protein sequence: CASSGGTGSEEQFF.

V is TRBV29-1 and J is TRBJ2-1, with D perhaps matching TRBD2 (6 bases). The germline CDR1 and CDR2 sequences are SQVTM and ANQGSEA. Between the trimmed V and J ends, which lost 0 bases and 7 bases, there was a span of 19 bases. The CDR3 loop spans 16 amino acids. CDR3 sequence reads: CSVEDGAGKVRNEQFF. The CDR3 DNA follows: TGCAGCGTTGAAGACGGCGCGGGGAAAGTGAGGAATGAGCAGTTCTTC.

This clone was seen a handful of times. The rearrangement links TRBV18 to TRBJ2-1; D is possibly TRBD2 (5 bases). Germline CDR1 is KGHSH and CDR2 is LQKENI. The CDR3 runs to 13 residues. The V end was cut by 3 bases, the J end by 5 bases, with 8 bases between. CDR3 DNA: TGTGCCAGCTCACCGACACTAGACAATGAGCAGTTCTTC. The encoded protein is CASSPTLDNEQFF.

The V gene is TRBV6-5, the J gene TRBJ1-1; a weak D match, TRBD1 (6 bases). V was trimmed by 2 bases and J by 3 bases, leaving 7 bases between them. Germline values: CDR1 MNHEY, CDR2 SVGAGI. This CDR3 contains 13 residues. CDR3 coding DNA: TGTGCCAGCAGTTACGGGGGCTACACTGAAGCTTTCTTT. It is translated as CASSYGGYTEAFF.

This chain joins TRBV6-5 and TRBJ1-1; no reliable D call. CDR1 and CDR2 (germline): MNHEY, SVGAGI. The CDR3 length is 13 residues. Trimming cost V 7 bases and J 1 base, with 10 bases left between them. The CDR3 spells CASMGSGNTEAFF. In nucleotides, the CDR3 is TGTGCCAGCATGGGTTCAGGGAACACTGAAGCTTTCTTT.

The gene calls are TRBV15 and TRBJ2-1, with TRBD2 identical over 9 bases. Looked up from germline, CDR1 is LNHNV and CDR2 is YYDKDF (reference sequence). V dropped 3 bases and J dropped 6; count of bases not matched to a gene: 3. This CDR3 has 14 residues. Here the CDR3 DNA reads TGTGCCACCAGCAGGCGGGAGGGTTCCAATGAGCAGTTCTTC. This gives the protein CATSRREGSNEQFF.

V usage is TRBV4-1 and J usage is TRBJ2-5, with 10 bases matching TRBD2. V lost 0 bases and J lost 4; bases outside the gene matches: 11. The CDR3 spans 18 residues. Looked up from germline, CDR1 is MGHRA and CDR2 is YSYEKL. The CDR3 DNA is TGCGCCAGCAGCCAAGAAAATCAAGCGGGAGGGCCACGAGAGACCCAGTACTTC. Residues: CASSQENQAGGPRETQYF.

This chain links TRBV11-3 with TRBJ2-1; 9 nucleotides match TRBD1. V was pared by 3 bases and J by 7 bases, with 7 bases of the junction left unmatched. Germline assignment: CDR1 SGHNT and CDR2 YENEEA. This CDR3 region has 15 residues. Here the CDR3 reads CASSFTQGARNEQFF. The CDR3 DNA follows: TGTGCCAGCAGCTTTACACAGGGGGCGCGGAATGAGCAGTTCTTC.

The genes are TRBV6-4 and TRBJ2-5; 9 nucleotides agree with TRBD1. The ends lost 5 bases at V and 3 bases at J; junction bases unmatched: 7. The CDR3 spans 15 residues. Germline V lookup: CDR1 MRHNA, CDR2 SNTAGT. CDR3 nucleotides: TGTGCCAGCAGTAAAACCGGGACAGGGAAAGAGACCCAGTACTTC. This translates into CASSKTGTGKETQYF.

The rearrangement joins TRBV11-2 to TRBJ2-5; D unresolved. CDR3 length: 15 amino acids. V lost 3 bases to trimming and J lost 5 bases, with 16 bases between them. Germline lookup yields CDR1 SGHAT and CDR2 FQNNGV. The CDR3: CASSFPWAFSETQYF. CDR3 in DNA: TGTGCCAGCAGCTTCCCTTGGGCTTTTTCGGAGACCCAGTACTTC.

This clone was seen just once. This sequence joins TRBV6-2 or TRBV6-3 and TRBJ2-1; 8 nucleotides align to TRBD2. The CDR3 is 15 residues long. V lost 8 bases and J lost 9; bases outside the gene matches: 15. Germline V gene lookup returns CDR1 MNHEY and CDR2 SVGEGT. The CDR3 DNA reads as TGTGCCAGCTGCCTTGAGGTAGCGGGAAGCGGTGAGCAGTTCTTC. It translates to CASCLEVAGSGEQFF.

The chain recombines TRBV19 with TRBJ1-6; the D gene is possibly TRBD1 (5 bases). With 7 bases removed from V and 0 bases from J, the gap between germline ends came to 13 bases. This CDR3 has 16 residues. Germline-derived CDR1 and CDR2 are LNHDA and SQIVND (reference sequence). The CDR3: CASTPDTASYNSPLHF. The CDR3 region has the DNA TGTGCCAGTACCCCGGACACGGCCTCCTATAATTCACCCCTCCACTTT.

The chain links TRBV7-9 to TRBJ2-1, with TRBD2 as a possible D gene (5 bases). Germline loops: CDR1 SEHNR, CDR2 FQNEAQ (reference sequence). V lost 4 bases to trimming and J lost 3 bases, with 10 bases between them. This CDR3 contains 14 residues. The CDR3 reads CASSSAGSYNEQFF. In DNA form, the CDR3 reads TGTGCCAGCAGCTCGGCGGGCAGCTACAATGAGCAGTTCTTC.

J is TRBJ1-1 and V is TRBV5-1; a possible D gene is TRBD1 (5 bases). The V end lost 4 bases, the J end lost 2 bases, and 18 bases lay between the germline ends. Per the germline V gene, CDR1 is SGHRS and CDR2 is YFSETQ. This CDR3 contains 16 residues. The CDR3 spells CASSNQGTELNTEAFF. The DNA of the CDR3 is TGCGCCAGCAGCAACCAGGGCACCGAACTAAACACTGAAGCTTTCTTT.

The V and J genes are TRBV5-1 and TRBJ2-3; no firm D call. The V gene lost 0 bases and the J gene lost 1 base, with 12 bases spanning the gap. The germline gives CDR1 SGHRS, CDR2 YFSETQ. The CDR3 sequence is 16 residues long. The CDR3 loop reads CASSLASRVGTDTQYF. The CDR3 region has the DNA TGCGCCAGCAGCTTGGCCAGCCGGGTCGGCACAGATACGCAGTATTTT.

This clone was counted once. The CDR3 coding sequence is TGTGCCAGCAGCGGATGGACTAGCGGGAGCAATCACAATGAGCAGTTCTTC. Translating gives CASSGWTSGSNHNEQFF. V usage is TRBV3-1 (or the pseudogene TRBV3-2) and J usage is TRBJ2-1; TRBD2 matches 13 bases. The germline V gene encodes CDR1 LGHDT and CDR2 YNNKEL (reference sequence). V shed 5 bases and J 5 bases; nucleotides not matched to a gene: 9. The CDR3 runs 17 residues.

This chain uses TRBV10-1 with TRBJ2-3; D is perhaps TRBD2 (6 bases). The germline V gene encodes CDR1 WNHNN and CDR2 SYGVQD (reference sequence). This CDR3 region has 17 residues. Trimming took 3 bases from V and 1 from J, leaving 17 bases between them. The CDR3 DNA is TGCGCCAGCAGTGATTATTCTAGCGTCACCCGCACAGATACGCAGTATTTT. It yields the protein CASSDYSSVTRTDTQYF.

This chain connects TRBV20-1 to TRBJ1-5, with D possibly being TRBD1 (6 bases). Germline CDR1 is DFQATT and CDR2 is SNEGSKA (reference sequence). The V and J ends lost 3 bases and 7 bases respectively, with 22 bases between them. The CDR3 totals 16 residues. The CDR3 loop is CSASRPTGNPPQPQHF. CDR3 bases: TGCAGTGCTAGTAGGCCAACAGGGAACCCACCCCAGCCCCAGCATTTT.